This TCR beta chain was profiled in a study of T cells in Graves' hyperthyroidism and ophthalmopathy. Amplification of TCR beta CDR3 regions was performed using RNA transcripts as template. Researchers ran a first-round RT-PCR on the TCR CDR3 using the HTBI primer set. TCRdb ran MiXCR on the multiplex PCR reads and lists one entry per CDR3 protein. The table lists tens of thousands of distinct CDR3 sequences, around 55% of them singletons. Note on this clonotype: Its antigen is undetermined.

Study findings and constraints: Ophthalmopathy was predicted by the model a median of approximately six months ahead of onset.

The clonotype comes from a young man with Graves' hyperthyroidism. The sequenced sample was peripheral blood or thyroid tissue (not recorded which).

In DNA, the CDR3 is TGTGCCAGCAGCTTACCCGGACAGGGCAATGGCTACACCTTC. This sequence encodes CASSLPGQGNGYTF. The chain joins TRBV11-1 to TRBJ1-2; 8 bases fit TRBD1. This CDR3 is built from 14 residues. V lost 2 bases, J lost 6 bases, and 5 bases stayed unmatched. Per the germline V gene, CDR1 is SGHAT and CDR2 is FQDESV (reference sequence). Using reference TRBV11-1 and TRBJ1-2 for the parts outside the CDR3, the full variable domain is EAEVAQSPRYKITEKSQAVAFWCDPISGHATLYWYRQILGQGPELLVQFQDESVVDDSQLPKDRFSAERLKGVDSTLKIQPAELGDSAMYLCASSLPGQGNGYTFGSGTRLTVV.